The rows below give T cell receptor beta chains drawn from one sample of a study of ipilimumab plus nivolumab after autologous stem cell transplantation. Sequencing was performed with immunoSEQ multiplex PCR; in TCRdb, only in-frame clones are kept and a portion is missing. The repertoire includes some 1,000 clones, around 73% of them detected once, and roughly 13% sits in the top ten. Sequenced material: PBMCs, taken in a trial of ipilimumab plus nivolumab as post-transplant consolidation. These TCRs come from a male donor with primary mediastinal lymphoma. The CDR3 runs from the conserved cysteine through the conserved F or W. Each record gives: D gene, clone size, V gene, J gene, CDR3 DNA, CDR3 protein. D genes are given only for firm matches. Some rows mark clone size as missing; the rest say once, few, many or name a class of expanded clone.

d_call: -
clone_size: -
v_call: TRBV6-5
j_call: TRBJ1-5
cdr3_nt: TGTGCCAGCAGTTACACCGGATTCAATCAGCCCCAGCATTTT
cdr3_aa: CASSYTGFNQPQHF

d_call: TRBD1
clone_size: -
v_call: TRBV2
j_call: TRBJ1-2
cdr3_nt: TGTGCCAGCACCCAGGGACAGGGGGCGCATCGCTATGGCTACACCTTC
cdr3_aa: CASTQGQGAHRYGYTF

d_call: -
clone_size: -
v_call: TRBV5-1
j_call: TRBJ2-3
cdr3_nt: TGCGCCAGCAGCTTGGGACTCAGCACAGATACGCAGTATTTT
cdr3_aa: CASSLGLSTDTQYF

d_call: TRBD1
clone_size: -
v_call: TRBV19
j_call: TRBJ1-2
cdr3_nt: TGTGCCAGTCAATGGGCAGGGGGCTACTATGGCTACACCTTC
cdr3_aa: CASQWAGGYYGYTF

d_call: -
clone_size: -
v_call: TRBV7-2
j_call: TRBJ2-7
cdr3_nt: TGTGCCAGCAGCTTAGTTTCCAATCTACAGGGAGAGCAGTACTTC
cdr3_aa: CASSLVSNLQGEQYF

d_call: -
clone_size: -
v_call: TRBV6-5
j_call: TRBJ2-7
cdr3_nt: TGTGCCAGCAGGACCGGGACGGGGACTTACGAGCAGTACTTC
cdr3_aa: CASRTGTGTYEQYF

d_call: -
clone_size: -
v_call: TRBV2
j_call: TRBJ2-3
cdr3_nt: TGTGCCAGCAGTGATATGGGTGGGGATACGCAGTATTTT
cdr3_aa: CASSDMGGDTQYF

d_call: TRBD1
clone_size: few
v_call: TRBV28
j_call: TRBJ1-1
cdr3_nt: TGTGCCAGCAGCTCTGAGGGGGCCCTTTTTGAAGCTTTCTTT
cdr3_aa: CASSSEGALFEAFF

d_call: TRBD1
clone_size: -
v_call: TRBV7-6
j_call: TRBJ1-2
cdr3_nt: TGTGCCAGCAGCTTAGGGAGTACAGGGGGGAGCTACACCTTC
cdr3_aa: CASSLGSTGGSYTF

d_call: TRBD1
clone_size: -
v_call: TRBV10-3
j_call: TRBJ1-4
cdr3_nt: TGTGCCATCAGTGCGCCAGGGGGTAATGAAAAACTGTTTTTT
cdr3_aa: CAISAPGGNEKLFF

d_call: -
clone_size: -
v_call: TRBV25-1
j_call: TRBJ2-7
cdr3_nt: TGTGCCAGCAGTGCTTCTGGGGACGGATCCTACGAGCAGTACTTC
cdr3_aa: CASSASGDGSYEQYF

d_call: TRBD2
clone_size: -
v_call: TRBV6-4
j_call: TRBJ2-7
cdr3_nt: TGTGCCAGCAGGACTAGCGGGACAATACCCTTCTACGAGCAGTACTTC
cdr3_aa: CASRTSGTIPFYEQYF

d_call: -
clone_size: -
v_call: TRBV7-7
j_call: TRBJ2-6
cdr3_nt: TGTGCCAGCAGCAGTGTTGTAATGCCACAAAGTCGGGCCAACGTCCTGACTTTC
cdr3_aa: CASSSVVMPQSRANVLTF

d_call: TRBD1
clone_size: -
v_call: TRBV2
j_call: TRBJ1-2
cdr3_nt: TGTGCCAGCAGTGTACAGGGGGCCAGTTACCTAGAACATAATGGCTACACCTTC
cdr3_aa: CASSVQGASYLEHNGYTF

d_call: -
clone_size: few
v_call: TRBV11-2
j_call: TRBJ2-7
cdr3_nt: TGTGCCAGCAGCTTAGGGCCTTCGGGACCAGGGACCTACGAGCAGTACTTC
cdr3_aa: CASSLGPSGPGTYEQYF

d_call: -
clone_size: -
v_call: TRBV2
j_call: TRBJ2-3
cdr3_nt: TGTGCCAGCAGTGATGCCGGGACTTCCCCACCTACGCAGTATTTT
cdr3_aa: CASSDAGTSPPTQYF

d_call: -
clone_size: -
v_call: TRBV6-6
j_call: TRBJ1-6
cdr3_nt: TGTGCCAGCAGTTACGGGCGGATTAATTCACCCCTCCACTTT
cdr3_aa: CASSYGRINSPLHF

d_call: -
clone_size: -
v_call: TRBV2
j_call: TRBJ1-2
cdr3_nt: TGTGCCAGCTCAGCACGGGTTTTTGGCTACACCTTC
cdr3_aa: CASSARVFGYTF

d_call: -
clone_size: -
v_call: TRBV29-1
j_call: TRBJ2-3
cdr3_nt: TGCAGCGTTGAAGACCTCTTTCTTACCGGGCCCACAGATACGCAGTATTTT
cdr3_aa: CSVEDLFLTGPTDTQYF

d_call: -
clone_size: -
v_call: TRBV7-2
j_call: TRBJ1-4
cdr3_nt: TGTGCCAGCAGCACCCCCCCCCTAGGTGAAAAACTGTTTTTT
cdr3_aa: CASSTPPLGEKLFF

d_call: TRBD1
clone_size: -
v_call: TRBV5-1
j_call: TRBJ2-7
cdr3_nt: TGCGCCAGCAGCGACCCGGACAGGGGCGCCTACGAGCAGTACTTC
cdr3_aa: CASSDPDRGAYEQYF

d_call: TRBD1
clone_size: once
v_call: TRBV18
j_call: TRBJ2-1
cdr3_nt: TGTGCCAGCTCCCACCGGGGCAAGACAGGGGCCCCCTACAATGAGCAGTTCTTC
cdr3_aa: CASSHRGKTGAPYNEQFF

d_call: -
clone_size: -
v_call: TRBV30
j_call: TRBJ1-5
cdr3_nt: TGTGCCTGGAGTGTAAGGGGGTTGTTCGATCAGCCCCAGCATTTT
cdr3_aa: CAWSVRGLFDQPQHF

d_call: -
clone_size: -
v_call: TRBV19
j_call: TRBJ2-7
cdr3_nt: TGTGCCAGTAGTCTCGATCACGGACACTCAGGCGCTTACGAGCAGTACTTC
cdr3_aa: CASSLDHGHSGAYEQYF

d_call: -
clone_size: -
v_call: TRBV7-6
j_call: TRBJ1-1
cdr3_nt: TGTGCCAGCAGCTTAGCGTGGAGGGGAGGGACTGAAGCTTTCTTT
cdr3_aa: CASSLAWRGGTEAFF

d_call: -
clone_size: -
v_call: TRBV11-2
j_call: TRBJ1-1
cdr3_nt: TGTGCCAGCAGCACTTTGAACACTGAAGCTTTCTTT
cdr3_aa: CASSTLNTEAFF

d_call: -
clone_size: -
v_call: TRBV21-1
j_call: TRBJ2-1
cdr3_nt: TGTGCCAGCAGCAAAGGGGGGCTCGTTACTAGCGGGAGGATGACCTACAATGAGCAGTTCTTC
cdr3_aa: CASSKGGLVTSGRMTYNEQFF

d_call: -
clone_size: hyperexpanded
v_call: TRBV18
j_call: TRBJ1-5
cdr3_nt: TGTGCCAGCTCACCAGAGGGGCCCGGCAACTGGCCCCAGCATTTT
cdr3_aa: CASSPEGPGNWPQHF

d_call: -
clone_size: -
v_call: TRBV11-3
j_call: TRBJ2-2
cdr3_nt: TGTGCCAGCAGATTAGCTAACGGGGAGCTGTTTTTT
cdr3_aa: CASRLANGELFF

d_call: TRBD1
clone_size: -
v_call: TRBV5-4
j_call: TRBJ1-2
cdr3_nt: TGTGCCAGCAGAGCCGAGTTAGCAGGGGGAGATGGCTACACCTTC
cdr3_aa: CASRAELAGGDGYTF

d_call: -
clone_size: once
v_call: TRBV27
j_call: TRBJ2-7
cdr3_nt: TGTGCCAGCAGCCCGGGAGGGGGCGTTGAGCAGTACTTC
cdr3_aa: CASSPGGGVEQYF

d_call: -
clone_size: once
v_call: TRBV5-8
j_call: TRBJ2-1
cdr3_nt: TGTGCCAGCAGCAAGTCCGGAGGCTCCTACAATGAGCAGTTCTTC
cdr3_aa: CASSKSGGSYNEQFF

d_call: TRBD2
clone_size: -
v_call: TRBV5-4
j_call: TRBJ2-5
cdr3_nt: TGTGCCAGCAGCTTGCAATGGCGGGAGGGGCGGGAGACCCAGTACTTC
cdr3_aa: CASSLQWREGRETQYF

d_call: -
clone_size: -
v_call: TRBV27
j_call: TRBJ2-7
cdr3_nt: TGTGCCAGCAGTCCCTCCACGACAGGAAGGTCCTACGAGCAGTACTTC
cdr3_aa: CASSPSTTGRSYEQYF

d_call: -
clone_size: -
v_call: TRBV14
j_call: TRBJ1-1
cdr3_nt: TGTGCCAGCAGCCAGAGACGGAACACTGAAGCTTTCTTT
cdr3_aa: CASSQRRNTEAFF

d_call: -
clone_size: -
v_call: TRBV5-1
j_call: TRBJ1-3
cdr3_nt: TGCGCCAGCAGCTTGCTGGGGGACTCTGGAAACACCATATATTTT
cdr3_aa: CASSLLGDSGNTIYF

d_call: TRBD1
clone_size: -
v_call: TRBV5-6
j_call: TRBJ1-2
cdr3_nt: TGTGCCAGCAGCCCGACCGGGACAGCGTATGGCTACACCTTC
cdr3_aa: CASSPTGTAYGYTF

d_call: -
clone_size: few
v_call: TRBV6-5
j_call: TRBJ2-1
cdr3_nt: TGTGCCAGCAGTAAACTAGTGGTCGGGTACAATGAGCAGTTCTTC
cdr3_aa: CASSKLVVGYNEQFF

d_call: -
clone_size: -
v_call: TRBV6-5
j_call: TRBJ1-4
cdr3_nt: TGTGCCAGCAGTTACTCCCCAGTAAATGAAAAACTGTTTTTT
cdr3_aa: CASSYSPVNEKLFF

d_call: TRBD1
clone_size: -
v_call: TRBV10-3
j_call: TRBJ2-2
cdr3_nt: TGTGCCATCAGGCGGAGTGTAGAACAGGGGGCGTCCGGGGAGCTGTTTTTT
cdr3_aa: CAIRRSVEQGASGELFF

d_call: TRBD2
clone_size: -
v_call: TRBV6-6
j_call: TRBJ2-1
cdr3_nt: TGTGCCAGCAGTACCCTAGCGGGTCGATACAATGAGCAGTTCTTC
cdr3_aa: CASSTLAGRYNEQFF

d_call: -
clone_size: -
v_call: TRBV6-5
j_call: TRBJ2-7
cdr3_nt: TGTGCCAGCAGCAGCCCTGGTAGGACAGCGTACTTC
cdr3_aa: CASSSPGRTAYF

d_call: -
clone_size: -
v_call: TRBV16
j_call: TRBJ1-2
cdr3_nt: TGTGCCAGCAGCCCCCCCCCGGGGGGGTATGGCTACACCTTC
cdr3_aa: CASSPPPGGYGYTF

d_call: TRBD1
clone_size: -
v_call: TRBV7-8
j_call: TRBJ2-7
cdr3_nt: TGTGCCAGCGGACCTCTTGAGGGACAGGGGGACTTC
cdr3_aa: CASGPLEGQGDF

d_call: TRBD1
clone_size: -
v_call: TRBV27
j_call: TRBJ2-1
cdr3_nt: TGTGCCAGCAGTCCCGGGACAGGGGGCAATGAGCAGTTCTTC
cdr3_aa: CASSPGTGGNEQFF

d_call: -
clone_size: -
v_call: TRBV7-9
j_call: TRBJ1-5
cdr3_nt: TGTGCCAGCAGCTCAGGGGCGGGGCGTATTTCCCAGCATTTT
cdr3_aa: CASSSGAGRISQHF

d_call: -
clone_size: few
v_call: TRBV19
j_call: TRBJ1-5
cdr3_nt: TGTGCATTGGGGGGTCCTAGCAATCAGCCCCAGCATTTT
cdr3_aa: CALGGPSNQPQHF

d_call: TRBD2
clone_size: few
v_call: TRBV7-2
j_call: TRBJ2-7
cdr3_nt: TGTGCCAGCACGATACTAGCGGGGGGGCCTTCCGAGCAGTACTTC
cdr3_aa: CASTILAGGPSEQYF

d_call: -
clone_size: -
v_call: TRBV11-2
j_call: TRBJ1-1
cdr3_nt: TGTGCCAGCAGCCCGAGAAGGAACACTGAAGCTTTCTTT
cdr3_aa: CASSPRRNTEAFF

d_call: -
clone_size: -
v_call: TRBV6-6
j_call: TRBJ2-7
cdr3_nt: TGTGCCAGCAGTTCATACTCGGGCCGCGGGGAGCAGTACTTC
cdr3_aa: CASSSYSGRGEQYF

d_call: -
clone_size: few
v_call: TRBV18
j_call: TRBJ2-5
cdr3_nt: TGTGCCAGCTCACCTTCGTCCTGGGCAGAGACCCAGTACTTC
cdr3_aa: CASSPSSWAETQYF

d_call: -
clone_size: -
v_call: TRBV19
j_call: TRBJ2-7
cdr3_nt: TGTGCCAGTAGTATTAAGTTCATGTACGAGCAGTACTTC
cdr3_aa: CASSIKFMYEQYF

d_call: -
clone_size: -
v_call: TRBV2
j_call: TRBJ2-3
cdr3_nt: TGTGCCAGCAGGCTGTACAGGTCAGATACGCAGTATTTT
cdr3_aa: CASRLYRSDTQYF

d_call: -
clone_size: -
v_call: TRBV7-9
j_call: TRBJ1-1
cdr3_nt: TGTGCCAGCAGCTCCCTGAGTTGGGGAGACGCTGAAGCTTTCTTT
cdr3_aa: CASSSLSWGDAEAFF

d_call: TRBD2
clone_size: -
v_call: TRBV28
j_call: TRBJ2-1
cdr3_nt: TGTGCCAGCAGGGACCCGGGACTAGCGAACCATGAGCAGTTCTTC
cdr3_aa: CASRDPGLANHEQFF

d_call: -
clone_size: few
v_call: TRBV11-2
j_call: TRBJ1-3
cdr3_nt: TGTGCCAGCAGCGCTACATACGGAGGGTTTGGAAACACCATATATTTT
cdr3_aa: CASSATYGGFGNTIYF

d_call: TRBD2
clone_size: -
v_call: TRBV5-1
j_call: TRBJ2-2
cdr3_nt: TGCGCCAGCAGCTTGACTAGCGGGAACACCGGGGAGCTGTTTTTT
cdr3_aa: CASSLTSGNTGELFF

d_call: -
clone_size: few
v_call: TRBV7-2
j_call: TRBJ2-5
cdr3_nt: TGTGCCAGCAGCTTCGGACGAAGGGAGACCCAGTACTTC
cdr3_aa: CASSFGRRETQYF

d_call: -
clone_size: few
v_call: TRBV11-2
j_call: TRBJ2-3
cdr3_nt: TGTGCCAGCAGCTTAGGGCTTGCAGATACGCAGTATTTT
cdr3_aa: CASSLGLADTQYF

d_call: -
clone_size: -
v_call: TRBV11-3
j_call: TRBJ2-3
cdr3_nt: TGTGCCAGCAGCCGAGGACCGACAGATACGCAGTATTTT
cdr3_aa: CASSRGPTDTQYF